This T cell receptor (beta chain) was sequenced for a study of cytomegalovirus exposure and HLA in healthy donors. Study-wide results and limits: When analyzed later, a missense DCLRE1C variant was found to be linked to TCR beta V- and J-gene trimming.

This PCR relied on a set of 60 Vbeta primers and 13 Jbeta primers. Profiled with immunoSEQ multiplex PCR; TCRdb holds only in-frame clones, not every one. The sample holds some 140,000 clones, around 77% seen once. Concerning this clone itself: Its antigen is not identified.

The CDR3 extends over 14 amino acids. CDR1 MNHEY and CDR2 SMNVEV come from the germline V gene (reference sequence). The V and J ends lost 7 bases and 2 bases, in that order; junction bases with no gene match: 8. The chain uses TRBV27 and TRBJ2-7; 7 bases match TRBD2. What was sequenced was PBMCs. This receptor was identified in a woman in her fifties or sixties in good health and CMV-seronegative. CDR3 amino acids: CASNKWDYPYEQYF. CDR3 coding DNA: TGTGCCAGCAACAAGTGGGACTACCCCTACGAGCAGTACTTC.